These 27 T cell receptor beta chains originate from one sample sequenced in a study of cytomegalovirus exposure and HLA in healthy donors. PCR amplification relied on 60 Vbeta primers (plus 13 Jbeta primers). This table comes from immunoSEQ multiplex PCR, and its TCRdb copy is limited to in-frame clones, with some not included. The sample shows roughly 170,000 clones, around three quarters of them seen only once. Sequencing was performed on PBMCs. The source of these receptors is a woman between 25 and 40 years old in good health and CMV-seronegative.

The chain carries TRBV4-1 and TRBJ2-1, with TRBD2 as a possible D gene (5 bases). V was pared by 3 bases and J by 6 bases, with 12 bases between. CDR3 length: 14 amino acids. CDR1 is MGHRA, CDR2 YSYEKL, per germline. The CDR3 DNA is TGCGCCAGCAGCCATGTTCCAGGAGGCAATGAGCAGTTCTTC. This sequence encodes CASSHVPGGNEQFF.

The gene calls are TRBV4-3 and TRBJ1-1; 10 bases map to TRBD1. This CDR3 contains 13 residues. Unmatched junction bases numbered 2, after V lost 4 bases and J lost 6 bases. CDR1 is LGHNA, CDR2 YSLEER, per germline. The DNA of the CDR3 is TGCGCCAGCAGCCTAGGACAGGGGGCTGAAGCTTTCTTT. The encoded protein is CASSLGQGAEAFF.

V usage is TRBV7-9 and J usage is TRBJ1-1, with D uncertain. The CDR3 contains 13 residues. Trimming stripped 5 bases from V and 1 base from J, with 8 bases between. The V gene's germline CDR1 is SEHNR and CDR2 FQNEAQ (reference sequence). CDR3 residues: CASSKSWNTEAFF. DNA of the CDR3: TGTGCCAGCAGCAAGAGTTGGAACACTGAAGCTTTCTTT.

The CDR3 bases are TGTGCCAGCAGAGCGGACAGGGAAAACACTGAAGCTTTCTTT. It is translated as CASRADRENTEAFF. This chain connects TRBV6-5 to TRBJ1-1; TRBD1 agrees at 8 bases. Trimming removed 6 bases from V and 2 bases from J; junction bases left unmatched: 5. Germline V gene sequence: CDR1 MNHEY, CDR2 SVGAGI. This CDR3 comprises 14 residues.

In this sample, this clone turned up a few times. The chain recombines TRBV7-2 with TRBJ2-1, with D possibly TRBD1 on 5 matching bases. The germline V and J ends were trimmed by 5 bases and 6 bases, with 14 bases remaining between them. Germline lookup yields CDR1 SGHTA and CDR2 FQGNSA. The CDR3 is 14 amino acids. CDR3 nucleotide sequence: TGTGCCAGCAGCCGGGTTGGCAGGGTCAATGAGCAGTTCTTC. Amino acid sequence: CASSRVGRVNEQFF.

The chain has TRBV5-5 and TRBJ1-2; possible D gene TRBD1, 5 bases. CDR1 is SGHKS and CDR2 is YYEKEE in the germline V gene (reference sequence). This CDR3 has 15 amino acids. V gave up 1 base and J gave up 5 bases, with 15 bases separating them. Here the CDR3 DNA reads TGTGCCAGCAGCTTGTTCCAGGGCCCAGGGTATGGCTACACCTTC. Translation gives CASSLFQGPGYGYTF.

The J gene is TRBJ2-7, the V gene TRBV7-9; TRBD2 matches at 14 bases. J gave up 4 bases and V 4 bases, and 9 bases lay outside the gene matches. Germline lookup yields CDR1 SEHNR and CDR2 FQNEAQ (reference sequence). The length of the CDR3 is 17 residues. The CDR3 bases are TGTGCCAGCAGCTCCCCCGGGACTAGCGGGAGAGTTTACGAGCAGTACTTC. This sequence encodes CASSSPGTSGRVYEQYF.

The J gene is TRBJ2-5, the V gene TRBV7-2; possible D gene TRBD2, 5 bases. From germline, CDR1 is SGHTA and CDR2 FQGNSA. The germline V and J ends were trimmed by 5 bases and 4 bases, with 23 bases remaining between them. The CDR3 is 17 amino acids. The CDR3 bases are TGTGCCAGCAGCCGCCTACTCCGAACTAGAGGCGGAGAGACCCAGTACTTC. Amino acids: CASSRLLRTRGGETQYF.

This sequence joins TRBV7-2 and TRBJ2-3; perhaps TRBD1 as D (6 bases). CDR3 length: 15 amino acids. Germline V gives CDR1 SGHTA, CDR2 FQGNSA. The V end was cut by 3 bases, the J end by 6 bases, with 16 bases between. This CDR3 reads CASSFSMGARDTQYF. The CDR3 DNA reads TGTGCCAGCAGCTTTAGTATGGGGGCTAGGGATACGCAGTATTTT.

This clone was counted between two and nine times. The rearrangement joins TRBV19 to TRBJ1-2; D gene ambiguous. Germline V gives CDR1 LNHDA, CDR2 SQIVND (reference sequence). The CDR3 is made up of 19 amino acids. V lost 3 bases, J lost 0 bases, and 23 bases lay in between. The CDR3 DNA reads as TGTGCCAGTAGTATGGTGAGGAAGGGAGAGGAGAAGCCTAACTATGGCTACACCTTC. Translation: CASSMVRKGEEKPNYGYTF.

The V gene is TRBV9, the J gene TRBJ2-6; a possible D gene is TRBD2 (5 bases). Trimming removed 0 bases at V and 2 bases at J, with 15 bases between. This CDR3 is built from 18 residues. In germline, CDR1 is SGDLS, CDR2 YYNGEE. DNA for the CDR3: TGTGCCAGCAGCGTAGCGAGGGAAGTAGTTACTGGGGCCAACGTCCTGACTTTC. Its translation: CASSVAREVVTGANVLTF.

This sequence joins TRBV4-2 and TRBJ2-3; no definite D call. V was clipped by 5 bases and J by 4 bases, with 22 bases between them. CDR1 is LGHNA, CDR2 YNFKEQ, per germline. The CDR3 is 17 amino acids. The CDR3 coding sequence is TGTGCCAGCAGCACAGTCCGCGACAACACTTTCCCAGATACGCAGTATTTT. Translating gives CASSTVRDNTFPDTQYF.

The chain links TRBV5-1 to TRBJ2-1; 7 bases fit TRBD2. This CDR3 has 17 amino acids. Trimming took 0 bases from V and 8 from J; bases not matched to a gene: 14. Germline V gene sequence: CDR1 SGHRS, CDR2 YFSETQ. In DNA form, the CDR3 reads TGCGCCAGCAGCTTGGCGTCTGGCGGGAGAGGAGGGGATGAGCAGTTCTTC. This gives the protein CASSLASGGRGGDEQFF.

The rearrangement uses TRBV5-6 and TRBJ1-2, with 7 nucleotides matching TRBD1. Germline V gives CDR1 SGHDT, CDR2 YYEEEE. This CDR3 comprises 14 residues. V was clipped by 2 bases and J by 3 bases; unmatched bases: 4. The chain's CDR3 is CASSFTDRDYGYTF. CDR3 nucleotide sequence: TGTGCCAGCAGCTTTACCGACAGGGACTATGGCTACACCTTC.

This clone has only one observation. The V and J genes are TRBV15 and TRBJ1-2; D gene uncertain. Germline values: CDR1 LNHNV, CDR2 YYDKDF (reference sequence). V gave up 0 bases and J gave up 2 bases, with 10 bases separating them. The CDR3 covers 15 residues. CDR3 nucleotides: TGTGCCACCAGCAGAGATCGGGAAGGGAACTATGGCTACACCTTC. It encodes CATSRDREGNYGYTF.

The DNA for the CDR3 is TGTGCCAGCAGTTTAACCCAGGGAGGGGAGCAGTACTTC. This sequence encodes CASSLTQGGEQYF. The chain uses TRBV27 and TRBJ2-7; TRBD2 matches 7 bases. The germline CDR1 and CDR2 sequences are MNHEY and SMNVEV (reference sequence). With 2 bases clipped from V and 7 bases from J, the junction kept 5 bases outside the gene matches. The CDR3 loop spans 13 amino acids.

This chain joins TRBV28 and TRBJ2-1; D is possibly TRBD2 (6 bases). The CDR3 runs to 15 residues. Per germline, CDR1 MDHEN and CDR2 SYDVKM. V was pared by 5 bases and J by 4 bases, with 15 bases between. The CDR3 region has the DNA TGTGCCAGCAGTCCCCCGGGGCGGGAATACAATGAGCAGTTCTTC. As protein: CASSPPGREYNEQFF.

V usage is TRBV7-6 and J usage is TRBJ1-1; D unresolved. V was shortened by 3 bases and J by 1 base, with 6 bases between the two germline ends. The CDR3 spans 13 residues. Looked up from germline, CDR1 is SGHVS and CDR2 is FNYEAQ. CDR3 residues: CASSLAENTEAFF. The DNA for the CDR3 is TGTGCCAGCAGCTTGGCGGAGAACACTGAAGCTTTCTTT.

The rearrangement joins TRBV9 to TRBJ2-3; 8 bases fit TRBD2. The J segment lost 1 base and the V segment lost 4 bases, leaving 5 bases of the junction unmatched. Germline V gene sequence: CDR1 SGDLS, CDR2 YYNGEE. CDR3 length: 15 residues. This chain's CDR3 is CASSTYSGGTDTQYF. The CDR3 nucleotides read TGTGCCAGCAGCACCTATAGCGGGGGCACAGATACGCAGTATTTT.

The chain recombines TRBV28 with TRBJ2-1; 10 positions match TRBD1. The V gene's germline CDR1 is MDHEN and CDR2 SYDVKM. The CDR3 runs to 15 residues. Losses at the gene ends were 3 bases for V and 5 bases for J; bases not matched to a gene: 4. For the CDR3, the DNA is TGTGCCAGCAGTTTGGCGGGACAGGGGCACAATGAGCAGTTCTTC. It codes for CASSLAGQGHNEQFF.

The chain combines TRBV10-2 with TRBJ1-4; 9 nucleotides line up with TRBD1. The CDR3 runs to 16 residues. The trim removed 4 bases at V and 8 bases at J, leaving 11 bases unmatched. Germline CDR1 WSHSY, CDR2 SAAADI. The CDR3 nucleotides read TGCGCCAGCAGTGTTGGACCGGGACAGGGCAGCGAAAAACTGTTTTTT. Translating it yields CASSVGPGQGSEKLFF.

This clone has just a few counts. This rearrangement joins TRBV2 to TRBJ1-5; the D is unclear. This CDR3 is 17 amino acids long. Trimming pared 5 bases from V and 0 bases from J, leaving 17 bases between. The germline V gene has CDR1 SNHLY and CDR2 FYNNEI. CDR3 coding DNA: TGTGCCAGCAGTCCCCTCGGTGCGACATATAGCAATCAGCCCCAGCATTTT. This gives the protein CASSPLGATYSNQPQHF.

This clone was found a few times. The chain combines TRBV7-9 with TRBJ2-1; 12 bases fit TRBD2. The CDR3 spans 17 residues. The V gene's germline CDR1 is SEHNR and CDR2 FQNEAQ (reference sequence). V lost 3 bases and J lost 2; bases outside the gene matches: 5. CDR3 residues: CASSLPTSGSPYNEQFF. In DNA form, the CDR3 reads TGTGCCAGCAGCTTGCCGACTAGCGGGAGTCCCTACAATGAGCAGTTCTTC. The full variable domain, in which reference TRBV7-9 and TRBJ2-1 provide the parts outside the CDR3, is DTGVSQNPRHKITKRGQNVTFRCDPISEHNRLYWYRQTLGQGPEFLTYFQNEAQLEKSRLLSDRFSAERPKGSFSTLEIQRTEQGDSAMYLCASSLPTSGSPYNEQFFGPGTRLTVL.

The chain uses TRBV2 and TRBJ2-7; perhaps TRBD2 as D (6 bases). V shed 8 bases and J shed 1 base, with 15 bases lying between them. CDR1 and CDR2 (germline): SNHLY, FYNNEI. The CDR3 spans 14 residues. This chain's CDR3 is CASSQEGRSYEQYF. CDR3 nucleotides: TGTGCCAGCTCACAGGAGGGGAGGTCCTACGAGCAGTACTTC. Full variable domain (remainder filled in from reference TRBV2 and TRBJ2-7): EPEVTQTPSHQVTQMGQEVILRCVPISNHLYFYWYRQILGQKVEFLVSFYNNEISEKSEIFDDQFSVERPDGSNFTLKIRSTKLEDSAMYFCASSQEGRSYEQYFGPGTRLTVT.

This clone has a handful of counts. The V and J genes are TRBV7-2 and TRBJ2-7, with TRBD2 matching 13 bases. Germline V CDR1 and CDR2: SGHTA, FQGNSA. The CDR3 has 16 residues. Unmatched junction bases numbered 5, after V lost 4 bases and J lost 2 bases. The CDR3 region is CASSSRGLAGTYEQYF. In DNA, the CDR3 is TGTGCCAGCAGCTCTCGGGGACTAGCGGGAACCTACGAGCAGTACTTC.

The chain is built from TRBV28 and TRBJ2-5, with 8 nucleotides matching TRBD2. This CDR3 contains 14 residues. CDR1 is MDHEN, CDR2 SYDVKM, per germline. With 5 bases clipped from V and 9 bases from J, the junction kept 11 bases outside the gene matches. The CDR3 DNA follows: TGTGCCAGCAGTCCAACCTGGACTAGCTGGGCCCAGTACTTC. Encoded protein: CASSPTWTSWAQYF.

CDR3 amino acids: CASKQQGSYNEQFF. CDR3 sequence (DNA): TGTGCCAGCAAGCAACAGGGATCCTACAATGAGCAGTTCTTC. The J gene is TRBJ2-1, the V gene TRBV25-1; D possibly corresponds to TRBD1 (6 bases). The germline V and J ends were trimmed by 7 bases and 1 base, with 11 bases remaining between them. The germline V gene has CDR1 MGHDK and CDR2 SYGVNS. CDR3 length: 14 amino acids.